This passage covers 12 T cell receptor beta chains from one sample sequenced in a study of T cell repertoires in cytomegalovirus infection. TCRdb re-called the reads through MiXCR, storing one row per CDR3 protein. The sample contains hundreds of thousands of distinct CDR3 sequences, roughly 43% of which appear only once. No antigens are known for them. The starting material was cultured PBMCs, obtained from culture after CMV antigen stimulation. The source of these receptors is a human donor in good health (CMV status not recorded). Some clones in this sample may be carry-over from other donors' samples.

This chain joins TRBV11-1 and TRBJ2-7, with a weak D call TRBD1 (6 bases). This CDR3 contains 13 residues. Germline V gene lookup returns CDR1 SGHAT and CDR2 FQDESV (reference sequence). With 3 bases removed from V and 5 bases from J, the gap between germline ends came to 11 bases. The CDR3 DNA reads TGTGCCAGCAGCTTCACAGGGTCCCACGAGCAGTACTTC. The encoded protein is CASSFTGSHEQYF.

The CDR3 DNA reads as TGTGCCAGCAGCCCACGGACTAGGGGATACGGAGAGCAGTACTTC. The encoded protein is CASSPRTRGYGEQYF. The chain joins TRBV7-2 to TRBJ2-7, with TRBD2 matching over 7 bases. Germline CDR1 SGHTA, CDR2 FQGNSA. The trim removed 5 bases at V and 7 bases at J, leaving 14 bases unmatched. The CDR3 consists of 15 residues.

Only a few counts were recorded for this clonotype. This sequence joins TRBV12-3 or TRBV12-4 and TRBJ2-5, with a weak D call TRBD2 (6 bases). V lost 6 bases and J lost 1, with 9 bases in between. The CDR3 consists of 13 residues. The CDR3 bases are TGTGCCAGCAGCGGGGGTAGCCAAGAGACCCAGTACTTC. Translated: CASSGGSQETQYF.

The gene calls are TRBV5-4 and TRBJ2-3; 10 nucleotides agree with TRBD2. The trim removed 1 base at V and 0 bases at J, leaving 8 bases unmatched. Germline V lookup: CDR1 SGHNT, CDR2 YYREEE (reference sequence). CDR3 length: 18 residues. The CDR3 DNA follows: TGTGCCAGCAGCTTGAGGGGACTAGCGACGCCTAGCACAGATACGCAGTATTTT. Protein: CASSLRGLATPSTDTQYF.

Comment on this clonotype: Sequence at one end of the junction differs from germline and may be a read error. The rearrangement links TRBV10-3 to TRBJ1-2; 7 bases are shared with TRBD1. CDR3 size: 16 residues. Germline values: CDR1 ENHRY, CDR2 SYGVKD. In DNA, the CDR3 is TGTGCCACCAGTCCGGGACAGCTTACCATAATCTATGGCTACACCTTC. It codes for CATSPGQLTIIYGYTF.

The chain combines TRBV20-1 with TRBJ2-1, with 8 bases identical to TRBD2. CDR3 length: 15 amino acids. V shed 4 bases and J 10 bases; nucleotides not matched to a gene: 15. Per the germline V gene, CDR1 is DFQATT and CDR2 is SNEGSKA (reference sequence). The CDR3 DNA is TGCAGTGCTACAGCGGGGACTAGGGCCCTCAGGGAGCAGTTCTTC. Translation: CSATAGTRALREQFF.

The chain is built from TRBV11-2 and TRBJ2-1, with D maybe TRBD2 (7 bases). Germline lookup yields CDR1 SGHAT and CDR2 FQNNGV. V lost 5 bases to trimming and J lost 5 bases, with 16 bases between them. CDR3 length: 15 residues. As DNA, the CDR3 is TGTGCCAGCAGCCCTCGGGGGGCCTGGGACAATGAGCAGTTCTTC. Protein product: CASSPRGAWDNEQFF.

The rearrangement uses TRBV5-4 and TRBJ2-3; 7 bases match TRBD1. The V segment lost 4 bases and the J segment 3 bases; nucleotides outside the gene matches: 14. CDR1 and CDR2 from the germline V gene are SGHNT and YYREEE (reference sequence). This CDR3 has 17 amino acids. CDR3 in DNA: TGTGCCAGCAGCCCCTCCTCGACAGGGCGCGGTACAGATACGCAGTATTTT. Translated: CASSPSSTGRGTDTQYF. Filled out from reference TRBV5-4 and TRBJ2-3, the complete variable domain reads ETGVTQSPTHLIKTRGQQVTLRCSSQSGHNTVSWYQQALGQGPQFIFQYYREEENGRGNFPPRFSGLQFPNYSSELNVNALELDDSALYLCASSPSSTGRGTDTQYFGPGTRLTVL.

This clonotype was counted between two and nine times. V is TRBV7-9 and J is TRBJ2-1, with a tentative D call TRBD2 (5 bases). The length of the CDR3 is 16 residues. The germline V gene has CDR1 SEHNR and CDR2 FQNEAQ (reference sequence). V lost 1 base, J lost 8 bases, and 18 bases lay in between. The CDR3 bases are TGTGCCAGCAGCTTAGGGCGAGCGGTGTCCTGGGATGAGCAGTTCTTC. It yields the protein CASSLGRAVSWDEQFF.

The CDR3 sequence is CASSDRGGGGHDSPLHF. DNA for the CDR3: TGTGCCAGCAGTGACAGGGGAGGGGGCGGCCATGATTCACCCCTCCACTTT. The rearrangement joins TRBV6-1 to TRBJ1-6, with 7 bases fitting TRBD1. Trimming removed 3 bases from V and 8 bases from J; junction bases left unmatched: 13. Germline V lookup: CDR1 MNHNS, CDR2 SASEGT. The CDR3 sequence is 17 residues long.

This clonotype was seen only a few times. The V call is TRBV12-3 or TRBV12-4, the J call TRBJ2-7; tentative D call: TRBD2 (6 bases). The CDR3 has 13 amino acids. V lost 4 bases and J lost 5, with 12 bases in between. The CDR3 region has the DNA TGTGCCAGCAGTTCCACGCGGAGGGACGAGCAGTACTTC. Protein product: CASSSTRRDEQYF.

The chain recombines TRBV6-6 with TRBJ2-1; 15 bases align to TRBD2. V trimming: 1 base; J trimming: 4 bases; junction bases outside the gene matches: 2. CDR1 and CDR2 from the germline V gene are MNHNY and SVGAGI (reference sequence). This CDR3 region has 17 residues. CDR3 DNA sequence: TGTGCCAGCAGTTACTTGGGACTAGCGGGGGGATACAATGAGCAGTTCTTC. Translation: CASSYLGLAGGYNEQFF.